The T cell receptor beta chain described here comes from a study of blood T cell repertoires in COVID-19. TCRdb's copy holds only in-frame clones and misses some; the assay was immunoSEQ multiplex PCR. The top ten hold around 4% of the sample, which has 110,000 to 150,000 clones, 76% seen once. Germline CDR1 and CDR2: MNHEY and SVGAGI. V was clipped by 6 bases and J by 3 bases, with 9 bases between them. This CDR3 has 13 amino acids. The TCR comes from a man between 60 and 70 years old with acute or convalescent COVID-19. V gene TRBV6-5 combines with J gene TRBJ2-1; D uncertain. The specimen was peripheral blood. CDR3 loop: CASRGQVYNEQFF. DNA for the CDR3: TGTGCCAGCAGGGGCCAGGTCTACAATGAGCAGTTCTTC.